Sequencing of this T cell receptor (beta chain) was carried out in a study of cytomegalovirus exposure and HLA in healthy donors. For the study at large: Approximately 80 million unique TCRs, all from HLA-typed donors, were included in an early release of the data.

CDR1 and CDR2 from the germline V gene are SNHLY and FYNNEI. The CDR3 loop spans 12 amino acids. V was pared by 5 bases and J by 9 bases, with 4 bases of the junction left unmatched. Primers for the PCR totalled 60 Vbeta and 13 Jbeta. The data were produced by immunoSEQ multiplex PCR, yet TCRdb's version contains in-frame clones alone and is incomplete. The sample yields around 170,000 clones, over 60% seen once. Study observations and caveats: Later work found most CMV-associated TCR beta chains apparently HLA-restricted.

A remark on this clone: Its matching antigen is unknown.

The clonotype originates from a girl aged 10 to 17 in good health and CMV-seronegative. Sequencing used PBMCs. The rearrangement uses TRBV2 and TRBJ2-1, with 7 bases lining up with TRBD1. Here the CDR3 DNA reads TGTGCCAGCAGTACAGGGGTCAGTGAGCAGTTCTTC. This codes for CASSTGVSEQFF.